This T cell receptor (beta chain) was obtained from a study of OX40 agonist ivuxolimab in advanced cancers. CDR1 and CDR2 (germline): SGDLS, YYNGEE. V shed 5 bases and J shed 9 bases, with 12 bases lying between them. The CDR3 loop spans 12 amino acids. Clones were read by immunoSEQ multiplex PCR, and TCRdb kept only the in-frame ones, dropping some. The data hold roughly 12,000 clones, with approximately 80% observed a single time. Details on this clone: Antigen specificity is unknown.

General study findings and limits: Average numbers of expanded clones were greater in CD8+ T cells than in CD4+. Normalized expansion of T-cell clones was also low for some nonresponders. In the expanded peripheral T cells, antigen specificity was never determined.

V is TRBV9 and J is TRBJ2-1; perhaps TRBD2 as D (5 bases). The sequence was collected from an adult with an advanced solid tumor such as melanoma, head and neck, liver or kidney cancer. The sequencing used CD4+ or CD8+ T cells sorted from blood, collected in a trial of the OX40 agonist ivuxolimab. CDR3 loop: CASSTARGEQFF. CDR3 nucleotides: TGTGCCAGCAGTACGGCTCGGGGTGAGCAGTTCTTC.